The 25 T cell receptor beta chains reported below all come from one sample, sequenced in a study of early T cells in non-severe SARS-CoV-2 infection. One entry per CDR3 protein results from TCRdb running MiXCR on the 5' RACE reads. The sample yields 60,000 to 75,000 distinct CDR3 sequences, 12% seen once. The sample consisted of whole blood. The receptors derive from an adult who was a healthcare worker with PCR-confirmed SARS-CoV-2 infection or an uninfected control (not recorded which).

The V and J genes are TRBV6-1 and TRBJ2-5, with 7 positions matching TRBD2. The V gene's germline CDR1 is MNHNS and CDR2 SASEGT. The CDR3 loop spans 19 amino acids. Germline trimming cut 2 bases from V and 5 bases from J; bases unmatched to any gene: 20. This CDR3 reads CASSESGVATTSGGETQYF. The CDR3 region has the DNA TGTGCCAGCAGTGAATCGGGAGTTGCCACAACCTCCGGGGGGGAGACCCAGTACTTC.

The J gene is TRBJ2-5, the V gene TRBV19; the D gene is possibly TRBD1 (5 bases). Germline V gene data show CDR1 as LNHDA and CDR2 as SQIVND (reference sequence). The CDR3 is made up of 15 amino acids. V lost 5 bases, J lost 2 bases, and 15 bases lay in between. For the CDR3, the DNA is TGTGCCAGTAGTCAGACAGTCCTGTCGCAAGAGACCCAGTACTTC. Translation: CASSQTVLSQETQYF.

There are a few counts of this clonotype. The CDR3 sequence: CSASGLAVYNEQFF. The CDR3 DNA follows: TGCAGTGCAAGCGGGCTAGCGGTCTACAATGAGCAGTTCTTC. This chain links TRBV20-1 with TRBJ2-1; 7 bases are a match to TRBD2. The germline V gene encodes CDR1 DFQATT and CDR2 SNEGSKA (reference sequence). V lost 6 bases and J lost 3; bases outside the gene matches: 8. This CDR3 is built from 14 residues.

Regarding this clonotype: A much larger clone is a single base away; this may be a read error. The chain has TRBV10-1 and TRBJ2-4; D not resolved. From germline, CDR1 is WNHNN and CDR2 SYGVQD (reference sequence). V was cut by 3 bases and J by 0 bases, with 18 bases left in between. CDR3 length: 18 amino acids. The CDR3 DNA is TGCGCCAGCAGTGAATGGGGTCAGGCTACTCTAGCCAAAAACATTCAGTACTTC. Translated, it gives CASSEWGQATLAKNIQYF.

The chain uses TRBV10-3 and TRBJ2-1, with D possibly matching TRBD2 (5 bases). This CDR3 contains 12 residues. V lost 8 bases and J lost 7, with 12 bases in between. CDR1 and CDR2 from the germline V gene are ENHRY and SYGVKD. The CDR3 DNA sequence: TGTGCCATCCTCGATACGGGGAATGAGCAGTTCTTC. Protein sequence: CAILDTGNEQFF.

The chain recombines TRBV11-1 with TRBJ2-7; the D gene is possibly TRBD1 (5 bases). This CDR3 contains 14 residues. Germline V gives CDR1 SGHAT, CDR2 FQDESV (reference sequence). V was clipped by 6 bases and J by 4 bases, with 16 bases between them. The CDR3 DNA is TGTGCCAGCAGGAGAATCAGGGTGGGATACGAGCAGTACTTC. The encoded protein is CASRRIRVGYEQYF.

The chain links TRBV4-2 to TRBJ2-1, with TRBD2 matching 10 bases. CDR3 length equals 15 residues. CDR1 LGHNA and CDR2 YNFKEQ come from the germline V gene. V dropped 2 bases and J dropped 5; count of bases not matched to a gene: 3. The CDR3 is CASSQRLAGNNEQFF. In nucleotides, the CDR3 is TGTGCCAGCAGCCAACGACTAGCGGGTAACAATGAGCAGTTCTTC.

This clonotype was seen many times. V is TRBV7-2 and J is TRBJ1-5; D is ambiguous. Trimming stripped 5 bases from V and 1 base from J, with 9 bases between. There are 14 residues in the CDR3. The germline gives CDR1 SGHTA, CDR2 FQGNSA. This CDR3 is CASSLRRSNQPQHF. CDR3 DNA sequence: TGTGCCAGCAGCCTCCGGAGAAGCAATCAGCCCCAGCATTTT.

There are many counts of this clonotype. Germline is not matched at one junction end, which may reflect a read error. The chain recombines TRBV7-6 with TRBJ2-1, with TRBD2 as a possible D gene (5 bases). CDR3 size: 14 residues. Germline V gene data show CDR1 as SGHVS and CDR2 as FNYEAQ. CDR3 bases: TGTGCCAGCAGCCTAGCCGGTCCAAACAATGAGCAGTTCTTC. It yields the protein CASSLAGPNNEQFF.

This clonotype has at least ten counts. The V and J genes are TRBV6-5 and TRBJ1-6, with a possible D match to TRBD1 (6 bases). Germline assignment: CDR1 MNHEY and CDR2 SVGAGI. V gave up 0 bases and J gave up 4 bases, with 10 bases separating them. This CDR3 spans 16 amino acids. Here the CDR3 reads CASSYSGAAYNSPLHF. Here the CDR3 DNA reads TGTGCCAGCAGTTACTCGGGGGCAGCTTATAATTCACCCCTCCACTTT.

In its sample, this clonotype was seen many times. The rearrangement uses TRBV15 and TRBJ1-5; D unclear. Trimming stripped 4 bases from V and 9 bases from J, with 16 bases between. The CDR3 consists of 14 residues. Germline V lookup: CDR1 LNHNV, CDR2 YYDKDF (reference sequence). The CDR3 DNA follows: TGTGCCACCAGCATAAGTCCGGAGGGTCGGCCCCAGCATTTT. Protein sequence: CATSISPEGRPQHF.

This clonotype was seen a handful of times. The gene calls are TRBV28 and TRBJ1-2; D not certain. V was cut by 5 bases and J by 4 bases, with 8 bases left in between. CDR1 is MDHEN and CDR2 is SYDVKM in the germline V gene. There are 12 residues in the CDR3. The CDR3 coding sequence is TGTGCCAGCAGTCTTCAGGTCTATGGCTACACCTTC. Its protein product is CASSLQVYGYTF.

The J gene is TRBJ2-1, the V gene TRBV5-4, with D perhaps given as TRBD1 or TRBD2 (5 bases each). This CDR3 is 15 amino acids long. V lost 2 bases to trimming and J lost 7 bases, with 16 bases between them. Looked up from germline, CDR1 is SGHNT and CDR2 is YYREEE (reference sequence). The CDR3, as DNA: TGTGCCAGCAGCTTCGGACCAGGGACGAGAAATGAGCAGTTCTTC. Amino acids: CASSFGPGTRNEQFF. Looking up the rest from reference TRBV5-4 and TRBJ2-1 gives the full variable domain: ETGVTQSPTHLIKTRGQQVTLRCSSQSGHNTVSWYQQALGQGPQFIFQYYREEENGRGNFPPRFSGLQFPNYSSELNVNALELDDSALYLCASSFGPGTRNEQFFGPGTRLTVL.

This clonotype was seen ten or more times. The rearrangement uses TRBV11-2 and TRBJ1-1, with D unclear. The CDR3 has 13 amino acids. V was cut by 1 base and J by 2 bases, with 5 bases left in between. Germline V gene lookup returns CDR1 SGHAT and CDR2 FQNNGV. CDR3 in DNA: TGTGCCAGCAGCTTAGGAGTTAACACTGAAGCTTTCTTT. This codes for CASSLGVNTEAFF.

This clonotype came up a few times. The chain combines TRBV5-1 with TRBJ2-3, with D perhaps TRBD1 (6 bases). Germline V CDR1 and CDR2: SGHRS, YFSETQ. The CDR3 is made up of 14 amino acids. Deletions cut 3 bases from V and 2 bases from J, with 10 bases between. The CDR3 DNA is TGCGCCAGCAGCTCCAGGGGTTCCACAGATACGCAGTATTTT. Translation gives CASSSRGSTDTQYF.

The V gene is TRBV27, the J gene TRBJ2-2, with D possibly being TRBD1 or TRBD2 (5 bases each). Germline loops: CDR1 MNHEY, CDR2 SMNVEV (reference sequence). The CDR3 has 17 amino acids. V lost 2 bases and J 2 bases, leaving 15 bases between the germline ends. The CDR3 DNA follows: TGTGCCAGCAGTTTAACTCCCGGGACCAGAAACACCGGGGAGCTGTTTTTT. It yields the protein CASSLTPGTRNTGELFF.

V usage is TRBV19 and J usage is TRBJ1-3; D ambiguous. Germline V gives CDR1 LNHDA, CDR2 SQIVND (reference sequence). The CDR3 covers 16 residues. Trimming removed 1 base from V and 0 bases from J, with 10 bases in between. The CDR3 spells CASSIVTVPSGNTIYF. DNA of the CDR3: TGTGCCAGTAGTATAGTCACAGTACCCTCTGGAAACACCATATATTTT.

This clonotype was seen ten or more times. The genes are TRBV20-1 and TRBJ1-5; 7 bases are shared with TRBD1. Germline CDR1 reads DFQATT; CDR2 reads SNEGSKA (reference sequence). V trimming: 5 bases; J trimming: 1 base; junction bases outside the gene matches: 2. CDR3 length: 13 amino acids. The DNA for the CDR3 is TGCAGTGCTTTACAGGGGAGCAATCAGCCCCAGCATTTT. Translated, it gives CSALQGSNQPQHF.

By share, this clonotype ranks as medium-sized. This chain links TRBV12-5 with TRBJ2-1; 8 bases align to TRBD2. Germline V lookup: CDR1 LGHNT, CDR2 FRNRAP. The CDR3 runs to 16 residues. The V gene end was trimmed by 0 bases and the J gene end by 4 bases; junction bases not matched to a gene: 5. The CDR3 nucleotides are TGTGCTAGTGGTTTGGTTAGCGGGACTCCGTACAATGAGCAGTTCTTC. It yields the protein CASGLVSGTPYNEQFF.

This clonotype has just a few counts. The chain carries TRBV14 and TRBJ1-3, with no clear D. The CDR3 runs 14 residues. Trimming removed 5 bases from V and 0 bases from J, with 8 bases in between. Germline V gives CDR1 SGHDN, CDR2 FVKESK. CDR3 sequence reads: CASSEAFSGNTIYF. The CDR3 DNA reads as TGTGCCAGCAGCGAGGCTTTCTCTGGAAACACCATATATTTT.

In this sample, this clonotype turned up a few times. The V gene is TRBV29-1, the J gene TRBJ2-1; 7 bases are a match to TRBD2. The germline gives CDR1 SQVTM, CDR2 ANQGSEA. The CDR3 runs 14 residues. The CDR3 is CSAVPGGSYNEQFF. As DNA, the CDR3 is TGCAGTGCCGTGCCGGGAGGTTCCTACAATGAGCAGTTCTTC.

On this clonotype: The likely explanation is a read error, given a far larger clone one base away. This chain links TRBV7-3 with TRBJ2-3; D is unclear. Trimming took 1 base from V and 5 from J, leaving 1 base between them. The CDR3 runs to 11 residues. CDR1 and CDR2 (germline): SGHTA, FQGTGA. The CDR3 coding sequence is TGTGCCAGCAGCTTAATAGATACGCAGTATTTT. Translating gives CASSLIDTQYF.

This clonotype appeared a few times. This chain connects TRBV5-1 to TRBJ2-7; TRBD1 matches 10 bases. CDR1 is SGHRS and CDR2 is YFSETQ in the germline V gene. The CDR3 has 14 residues. The ends lost 4 bases at V and 5 bases at J; junction bases unmatched: 6. The CDR3 spells CASSPGQGRDEQYF. Written as DNA, the CDR3 is TGCGCCAGCAGCCCGGGACAGGGGAGGGACGAGCAGTACTTC.

The chain uses TRBV5-6 and TRBJ2-5; D gene uncertain. The V gene's germline CDR1 is SGHDT and CDR2 YYEEEE. The CDR3 has 12 residues. The V end was cut by 0 bases, the J end by 5 bases, with 5 bases between. This chain's CDR3 is CASSLAAETQYF. DNA for the CDR3: TGTGCCAGCAGCTTGGCTGCTGAGACCCAGTACTTC.

This clonotype was observed many times. The chain uses TRBV20-1 and TRBJ1-2; D gene ambiguous. The CDR3 runs 13 residues. The V gene lost 2 bases and the J gene lost 8 bases, with 15 bases spanning the gap. CDR1 and CDR2 (germline): DFQATT, SNEGSKA (reference sequence). CDR3 DNA sequence: TGCAGTGCTAGACCCGACCGGGAGGCAGGCTACACCTTC. As protein: CSARPDREAGYTF.